This entry is about one T cell receptor beta chain. Original data processing: Amplification with reference gene primers provided the estimates of nucleated cell counts. Profiling relied on immunoSEQ multiplex PCR, and the TCRdb table lists in-frame clones only, not all of them. Clone size and V and J calls were adopted from that table, with D and trimming inferred from the DNA. The sample carries roughly 410,000 clones, approximately 88% recorded once. This sample was included in a study of blood T cell repertoires in COVID-19. Study at large: Collection of acute and convalescent COVID-19 samples took place in the United States, Italy and Spain.

The CDR3 contains 17 residues. Unmatched junction bases numbered 12, after V lost 2 bases and J lost 2 bases. Germline V gene lookup returns CDR1 SGHDT and CDR2 YYEEEE. Sequencing was carried out using peripheral blood. The sequence was collected from a man aged 40-50 years with acute or convalescent COVID-19. V gene TRBV5-6 combines with J gene TRBJ2-5, with 7 bases aligning to TRBD2. Here the CDR3 reads CASSFGGGTLEQETQYF. The CDR3 coding sequence is TGTGCCAGCAGCTTCGGGGGAGGGACGTTGGAGCAAGAGACCCAGTACTTC.